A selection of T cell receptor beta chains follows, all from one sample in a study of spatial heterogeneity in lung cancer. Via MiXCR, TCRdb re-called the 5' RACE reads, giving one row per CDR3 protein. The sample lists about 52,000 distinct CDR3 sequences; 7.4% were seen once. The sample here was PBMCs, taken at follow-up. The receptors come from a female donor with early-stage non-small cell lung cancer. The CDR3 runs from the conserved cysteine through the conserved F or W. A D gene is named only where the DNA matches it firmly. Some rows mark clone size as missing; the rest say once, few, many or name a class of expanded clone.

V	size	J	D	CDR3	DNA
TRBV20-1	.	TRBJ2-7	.	CSANRQSSYEQYF	TGCAGTGCTAATCGACAGAGCTCCTACGAGCAGTACTTC
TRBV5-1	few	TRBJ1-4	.	CASSLGTAREKLFF	TGCGCCAGCAGCTTGGGGACTGCTAGAGAAAAACTGTTTTTT
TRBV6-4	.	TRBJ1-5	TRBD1	CASSGSPQGEDQPQHF	TGTGCCAGCAGTGGCTCGCCTCAGGGGGAGGATCAGCCCCAGCATTTT
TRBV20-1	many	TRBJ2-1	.	CSASAYNEQFF	TGCAGTGCTTCCGCTTACAATGAGCAGTTCTTC
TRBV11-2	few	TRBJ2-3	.	CASSPIGGNTQYF	TGTGCCAGCAGCCCCATAGGGGGGAATACGCAGTATTTT
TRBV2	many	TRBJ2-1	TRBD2	CASRPPGGAAQKQFF	TGTGCCAGCAGACCCCCCGGGGGGGCCGCCCAGAAGCAGTTCTTC
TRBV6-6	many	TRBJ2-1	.	CASSYRNEQFF	TGTGCCAGCAGTTACAGAAATGAGCAGTTCTTC
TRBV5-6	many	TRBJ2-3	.	CASDQVPFGAQDTQYF	TGTGCCAGCGACCAGGTCCCCTTTGGCGCACAAGATACGCAGTATTTT
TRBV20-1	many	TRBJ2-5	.	CSARPWGELLQETQYF	TGCAGTGCTAGACCGTGGGGAGAACTTTTACAAGAGACCCAGTACTTC
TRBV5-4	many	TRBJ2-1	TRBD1	CASSLRDRVVNEQFF	TGTGCCAGCAGCTTGCGAGACAGGGTAGTCAATGAGCAGTTCTTC
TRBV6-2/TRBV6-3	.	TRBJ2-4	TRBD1	CASRKNEGARGYF	TGTGCCAGCAGAAAAAACGAGGGGGCCCGGGGGTACTTC
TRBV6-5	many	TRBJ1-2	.	CASSPPEGVHGYTF	TGTGCCAGCAGTCCTCCTGAGGGAGTCCATGGCTACACCTTC
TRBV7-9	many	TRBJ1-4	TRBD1	CASSELDRGELFF	TGTGCCAGCAGCGAGCTGGACAGGGGCGAGCTGTTTTTT
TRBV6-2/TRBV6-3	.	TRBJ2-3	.	CASSFHNSGTDTQYF	TGTGCCAGCAGTTTCCATAATAGCGGAACAGATACGCAGTATTTT
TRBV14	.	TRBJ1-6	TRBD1	CASQPRGGSSPLHF	TGTGCCAGCCAGCCCAGGGGGGGCAGTTCACCCCTCCACTTT
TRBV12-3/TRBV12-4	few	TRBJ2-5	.	CASSSYAKETQYF	TGTGCCAGCAGTTCCTACGCAAAAGAGACCCAGTACTTC
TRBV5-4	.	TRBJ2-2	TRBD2	CASSLFPASGNTGELFF	TGTGCCAGCAGCTTGTTCCCGGCTAGCGGAAACACCGGGGAGCTGTTTTTT
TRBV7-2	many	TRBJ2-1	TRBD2	CASSFSSGGATEQFF	TGTGCCAGCAGCTTTTCCAGCGGGGGGGCTACTGAGCAGTTCTTC
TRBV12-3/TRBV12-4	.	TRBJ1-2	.	CASSLAAGPYGYTF	TGTGCCAGCAGTTTAGCGGCAGGCCCCTATGGCTACACCTTC
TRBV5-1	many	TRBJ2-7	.	CASSWDFYEQYF	TGCGCCAGCAGCTGGGACTTCTACGAGCAGTACTTC
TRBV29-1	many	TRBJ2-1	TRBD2	CSVVKSSGGDEQFF	TGCAGCGTTGTCAAATCTAGCGGGGGGGATGAGCAGTTCTTC
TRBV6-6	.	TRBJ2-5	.	CASSYRRGETQYF	TGTGCCAGCAGTTACAGGAGGGGAGAGACCCAGTACTTC
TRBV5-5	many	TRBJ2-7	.	CASSLSASDSYEQYF	TGTGCCAGCAGCTTGTCGGCCAGTGACTCCTACGAGCAGTACTTC
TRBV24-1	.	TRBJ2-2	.	CATSGVANTGELFF	TGTGCCACCAGCGGAGTCGCGAACACCGGGGAGCTGTTTTTT
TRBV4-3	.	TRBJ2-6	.	CASSQLASGANVLTF	TGCGCCAGCAGCCAACTGGCCTCCGGGGCCAACGTCCTGACTTTC
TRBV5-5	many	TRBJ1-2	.	CASGPLQGGYGYTF	TGTGCCAGCGGCCCCTTACAGGGCGGCTATGGCTACACCTTC
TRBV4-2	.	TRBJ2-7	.	CASSPLIASHEQYF	TGTGCCAGCAGCCCCCTGATAGCGAGCCACGAGCAGTACTTC
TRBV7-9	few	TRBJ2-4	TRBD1	CASSLRQGRFQYF	TGTGCCAGCAGCTTAAGACAGGGGAGGTTTCAGTACTTC
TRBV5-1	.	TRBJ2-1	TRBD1	CASSLAGVRGYNEQFF	TGCGCCAGCAGCTTGGCCGGGGTCAGGGGGTACAATGAGCAGTTCTTC
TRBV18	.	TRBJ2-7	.	CASSQDRFEQYF	TGTGCCAGCTCCCAAGACAGGTTCGAGCAGTACTTC
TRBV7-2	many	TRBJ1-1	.	CASSRAGIEAFF	TGTGCCAGCAGCCGCGCAGGGATTGAAGCTTTCTTT
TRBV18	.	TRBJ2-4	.	CASSELAKNIQYF	TGTGCCAGCTCAGAATTAGCCAAAAACATTCAGTACTTC
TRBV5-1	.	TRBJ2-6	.	CASSLLSGANVLTF	TGCGCCAGCAGCTTGCTTTCTGGGGCCAACGTCCTGACTTTC
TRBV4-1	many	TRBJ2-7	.	CASSRQTSSYEQYF	TGCGCCAGCAGCCGGCAGACTAGCTCCTACGAGCAGTACTTC
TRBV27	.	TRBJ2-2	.	CASSLNYAGELFF	TGTGCCAGCAGTTTAAATTATGCCGGGGAGCTGTTTTTT
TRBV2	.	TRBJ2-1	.	CATGRESSYNEQFF	TGTGCCACGGGTAGGGAGAGCTCCTACAATGAGCAGTTCTTC
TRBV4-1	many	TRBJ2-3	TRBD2	CASSRRVTSGGKNTQYF	TGCGCCAGCAGCCGCCGGGTAACTAGCGGGGGGAAGAATACGCAGTATTTT
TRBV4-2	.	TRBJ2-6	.	CASSQVFGRGASGANVLTF	TGTGCCAGCAGCCAAGTTTTTGGCAGGGGAGCCTCTGGGGCCAACGTCCTGACTTTC
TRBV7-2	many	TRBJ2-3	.	CASSLVRGAPTDTQYF	TGTGCCAGCAGCTTAGTGCGGGGCGCCCCCACAGATACGCAGTATTTT
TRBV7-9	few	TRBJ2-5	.	CASSLPPRGPKGGTQYF	TGTGCCAGCAGCTTGCCCCCCCGGGGACCAAAAGGGGGGACCCAGTACTTC
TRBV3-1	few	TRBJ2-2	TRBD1	CASSLRQGTGELFF	TGTGCCAGCAGCCTCCGACAGGGGACCGGGGAGCTGTTTTTT
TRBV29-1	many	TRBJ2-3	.	CSAIPGHKNTDTQYF	TGCAGCGCAATTCCGGGACACAAAAACACAGATACGCAGTATTTT
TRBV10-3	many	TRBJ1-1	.	CAITAGNEDEAFF	TGTGCCATCACTGCCGGGAACGAGGATGAAGCTTTCTTT
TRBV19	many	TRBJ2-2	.	CASSTQFNRAGELFF	TGTGCCAGTAGTACCCAATTTAATAGGGCCGGGGAGCTGTTTTTT
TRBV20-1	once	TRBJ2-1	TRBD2	CSAQRGGPNEQFF	TGCAGTGCCCAGCGGGGGGGCCCCAATGAGCAGTTCTTC
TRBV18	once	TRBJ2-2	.	CASSPSQIANTGELFF	TGTGCCAGCTCACCAAGCCAAATCGCGAACACCGGGGAGCTGTTTTTT